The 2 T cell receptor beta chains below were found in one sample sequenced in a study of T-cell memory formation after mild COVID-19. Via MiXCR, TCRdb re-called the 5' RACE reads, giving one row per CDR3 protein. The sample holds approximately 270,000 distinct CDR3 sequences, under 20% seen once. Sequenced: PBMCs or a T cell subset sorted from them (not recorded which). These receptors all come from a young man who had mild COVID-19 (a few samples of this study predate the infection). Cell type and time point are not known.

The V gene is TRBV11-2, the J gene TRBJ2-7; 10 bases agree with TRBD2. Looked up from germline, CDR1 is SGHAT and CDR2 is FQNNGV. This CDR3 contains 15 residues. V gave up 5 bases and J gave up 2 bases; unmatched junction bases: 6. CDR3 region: CASSRLAGCPYEQYF. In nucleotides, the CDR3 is TGTGCCAGCAGCAGACTAGCGGGCTGCCCCTACGAGCAGTACTTC.

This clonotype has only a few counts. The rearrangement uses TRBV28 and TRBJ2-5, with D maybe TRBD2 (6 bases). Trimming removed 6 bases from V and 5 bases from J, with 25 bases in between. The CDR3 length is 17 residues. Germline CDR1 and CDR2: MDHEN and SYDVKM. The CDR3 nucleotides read TGTGCCAGCAGCCCCGGGAGTGGGAATTGGGTCCAGGAGACCCAGTACTTC. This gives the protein CASSPGSGNWVQETQYF.